This entry lists 24 T cell receptor beta chains sequenced from one sample in a study of blood T cell repertoires in COVID-19. Sequencing used immunoSEQ multiplex PCR; TCRdb keeps in-frame clones, though not all of them. Here the sample spans roughly 120,000 clones, about 85% being singletons. Material: peripheral blood. The receptors originated from a human donor in a cohort sampled during active COVID-19.

The chain recombines TRBV6-2 or TRBV6-3 with TRBJ1-2; D is ambiguous. V was trimmed by 2 bases and J by 4 bases, leaving 23 bases between them. The CDR3 has 18 amino acids. The germline V gene encodes CDR1 MNHEY and CDR2 SVGEGT. The CDR3 loop is CASSYPEAGVKIGYGYTF. CDR3 nucleotides: TGTGCCAGCAGTTACCCAGAGGCCGGGGTGAAAATCGGCTATGGCTACACCTTC.

The rearrangement joins TRBV11-2 to TRBJ2-4; weak D call: TRBD2 (7 bases). The V gene lost 3 bases and the J gene lost 6 bases, with 18 bases spanning the gap. The CDR3 has 16 residues. Germline-derived CDR1 and CDR2 are SGHAT and FQNNGV. CDR3 bases: TGTGCCAGCAGCTTCCTACGGGGGGCAGGGCGAAACATTCAGTACTTC. This codes for CASSFLRGAGRNIQYF.

This rearrangement joins TRBV5-1 to TRBJ2-1; 12 bases agree with TRBD2. The CDR3 consists of 17 residues. The germline V gene encodes CDR1 SGHRS and CDR2 YFSETQ. V gave up 4 bases and J gave up 0 bases; unmatched junction bases: 5. The CDR3 here is CASSGRTSGASYNEQFF. The DNA for the CDR3 is TGCGCCAGCAGCGGACGGACTAGCGGGGCCTCCTACAATGAGCAGTTCTTC.

This chain joins TRBV5-4 and TRBJ2-5; 11 bases map to TRBD2. V lost 6 bases, J lost 2 bases, and 9 bases stayed unmatched. The CDR3 has 16 residues. CDR1 SGHNT and CDR2 YYREEE come from the germline V gene (reference sequence). For the CDR3, the DNA is TGTGCCAGCACCCCCGGGACTAGCGGAGTTCAAGAGACCCAGTACTTC. It is translated as CASTPGTSGVQETQYF.

The J gene is TRBJ2-5, the V gene TRBV4-1; D is perhaps TRBD1 (5 bases). This CDR3 is built from 13 residues. The germline V and J ends were trimmed by 2 bases and 6 bases, with 10 bases remaining between them. Per the germline V gene, CDR1 is MGHRA and CDR2 is YSYEKL. The CDR3 DNA follows: TGCGCCAGCAGCCAACAGGGTTGGCAGACCCAGTACTTC. Protein product: CASSQQGWQTQYF.

The rearrangement uses TRBV28 and TRBJ1-5; a possible D gene is TRBD1 (5 bases). Germline values: CDR1 MDHEN, CDR2 SYDVKM. V was shortened by 6 bases and J by 6 bases, with 15 bases between the two germline ends. The CDR3 spans 14 residues. CDR3 amino acids: CASSSAGGGQPQHF. CDR3 in DNA: TGTGCCAGCAGCTCCGCGGGGGGAGGTCAGCCCCAGCATTTT.

V usage is TRBV5-8 and J usage is TRBJ1-6; the match to TRBD1 covers 8 bases. The V gene's germline CDR1 is SGHTS and CDR2 YDEGEE. V was clipped by 2 bases and J by 7 bases; unmatched bases: 8. The CDR3 consists of 16 residues. This CDR3 reads CASSLPRGQVNSPLHF. The CDR3 nucleotides read TGTGCCAGCAGCTTACCGCGGGGACAGGTAAATTCACCCCTCCACTTT.

The CDR3 bases are TGTGCCAGCAGCTCCGGGGGGACCACCGGGGAGCTGTTTTTT. Amino acid sequence: CASSSGGTTGELFF. The V gene is TRBV28, the J gene TRBJ2-2; 7 bases line up with TRBD2. V lost 6 bases to trimming and J lost 4 bases; unmatched junction nucleotides: 5. This CDR3 has 14 residues. Germline V gives CDR1 MDHEN, CDR2 SYDVKM.

The V call is TRBV9, the J call TRBJ1-1, with a possible D match to TRBD1 (6 bases). CDR1 and CDR2 from the germline V gene are SGDLS and YYNGEE. The CDR3 is made up of 14 amino acids. Trimming took 0 bases from V and 7 from J, leaving 13 bases between them. CDR3 loop: CASSVGGGASEAFF. The CDR3 region has the DNA TGTGCCAGCAGCGTAGGTGGGGGGGCAAGTGAAGCTTTCTTT.

The chain combines TRBV13 with TRBJ2-1; 7 bases line up with TRBD2. The CDR3 runs to 13 residues. CDR1 and CDR2 from the germline V gene are PRHDT and FYEKMQ (reference sequence). The V and J ends lost 4 bases and 9 bases, in that order; junction bases with no gene match: 6. For the CDR3, the DNA is TGTGCCAGCAGCTCGACGGGGGGTCGTGAGCAGTTCTTC. This translates into CASSSTGGREQFF.

The chain is built from TRBV9 and TRBJ1-3; D call uncertain. The CDR3 consists of 15 residues. V lost 0 bases and J 0 bases, leaving 7 bases between the germline ends. The germline gives CDR1 SGDLS, CDR2 YYNGEE. CDR3 loop: CASSVDGASGNTIYF. CDR3 coding DNA: TGTGCCAGCAGCGTAGACGGTGCCTCTGGAAACACCATATATTTT.

This chain uses TRBV30 with TRBJ1-1; TRBD1 aligns across 7 bases. Germline CDR1 and CDR2: GTSNPN and SVGIG (reference sequence). The length of the CDR3 is 14 residues. V was clipped by 5 bases and J by 1 base; unmatched bases: 7. For the CDR3, the DNA is TGTGCCTGGGCCTACCGGGACAGGAACACTGAAGCTTTCTTT. This translates into CAWAYRDRNTEAFF.

This clone occurred a few times. The chain links TRBV18 to TRBJ1-5, with D hard to call. V lost 4 bases and J 0 bases, leaving 4 bases between the germline ends. CDR3 size: 13 residues. The germline CDR1 and CDR2 sequences are KGHSH and LQKENI. This chain's CDR3 is CASSLNSNQPQHF. The DNA of the CDR3 is TGTGCCAGCTCACTAAATAGCAATCAGCCCCAGCATTTT.

This clone was seen only a few times. The chain carries TRBV5-1 and TRBJ1-3; D is unresolved. This CDR3 region has 15 residues. Germline CDR1 SGHRS, CDR2 YFSETQ. V gave up 0 bases and J gave up 4 bases, with 11 bases separating them. CDR3 amino acids: CASSLGQSGGNTIYF. The CDR3 nucleotides read TGCGCCAGCAGCTTGGGTCAGTCGGGGGGAAACACCATATATTTT.

The chain recombines TRBV28 with TRBJ1-4; D unresolved. Trimming shortened V by 8 bases and J by 5 bases, and 6 bases separated the two germline ends. CDR1 and CDR2 (germline): MDHEN, SYDVKM. The CDR3 length is 11 residues. The CDR3 sequence: CASGGNEKLFF. In nucleotides, the CDR3 is TGTGCCAGCGGAGGAAATGAAAAACTGTTTTTT.

V and J are TRBV2 and TRBJ2-1, with D uncertain. Trimming shortened V by 6 bases and J by 5 bases, and 5 bases separated the two germline ends. This CDR3 contains 11 residues. From germline, CDR1 is SNHLY and CDR2 FYNNEI. The CDR3 region has the DNA TGTGCCAGCAGCCAGGACAATGAGCAGTTCTTC. Translation gives CASSQDNEQFF.

The V and J genes are TRBV24-1 and TRBJ2-1, with TRBD2 matching 10 bases. CDR3 length equals 15 residues. CDR1 and CDR2 from the germline V gene are KGHDR and SFDVKD. Trimming cost V 2 bases and J 9 bases; bases outside gene matches: 6. CDR3 sequence: CATSDSSGGAREQFF. CDR3 coding DNA: TGTGCCACCAGTGATTCGAGCGGGGGGGCCCGTGAGCAGTTCTTC.

The gene calls are TRBV10-2 and TRBJ2-3; tentative D call: TRBD1 (5 bases). Trimming took 6 bases from V and 4 from J, leaving 17 bases between them. Germline CDR1 reads WSHSY; CDR2 reads SAAADI. The CDR3 is made up of 15 amino acids. The CDR3 loop reads CASSARRVIADTQYF. CDR3 bases: TGCGCCAGCAGCGCGCGCAGGGTGATCGCAGATACGCAGTATTTT.

The genes are TRBV19 and TRBJ1-2; D not certain. Trimming took off 7 bases at V and 4 bases at J, with 10 bases between the two ends. In germline, CDR1 is LNHDA, CDR2 SQIVND (reference sequence). This CDR3 region has 12 residues. CDR3 protein: CASNPGGYGYTF. The CDR3 nucleotides are TGTGCCAGTAACCCCGGCGGCTATGGCTACACCTTC.

V and J are TRBV15 and TRBJ2-7, with 7 bases that match TRBD1. This CDR3 contains 16 residues. Germline V lookup: CDR1 LNHNV, CDR2 YYDKDF (reference sequence). The V gene end was trimmed by 0 bases and the J gene end by 3 bases; junction bases not matched to a gene: 8. The DNA of the CDR3 is TGTGCCACCAGCAGAGATTTGACAGGGAGTTACTACGAGCAGTACTTC. Encoded protein: CATSRDLTGSYYEQYF.

This clone has only one observation. The V and J genes are TRBV6-4 and TRBJ1-3; maybe TRBD1 (5 bases). Germline CDR1 reads MRHNA; CDR2 reads SNTAGT. This CDR3 has 13 amino acids. V lost 9 bases to trimming and J lost 4 bases, with 13 bases between them. Here the CDR3 reads CARMQGWGNTIYF. CDR3 coding DNA: TGTGCCAGGATGCAGGGTTGGGGAAACACCATATATTTT.

The CDR3 spells CASSEGTGRETQYF. The CDR3 DNA reads as TGTGCCAGCAGCGAGGGGACAGGGAGAGAGACCCAGTACTTC. The chain is built from TRBV9 and TRBJ2-5; 9 nucleotides agree with TRBD1. The length of the CDR3 is 14 residues. CDR1 SGDLS and CDR2 YYNGEE come from the germline V gene. J gave up 4 bases and V 3 bases, and 4 bases lay outside the gene matches.

The chain employs TRBV27 and TRBJ2-1; TRBD1 matches at 9 bases. This CDR3 spans 15 amino acids. The V and J ends lost 6 bases and 7 bases, in that order; junction bases with no gene match: 10. The V gene's germline CDR1 is MNHEY and CDR2 SMNVEV (reference sequence). The CDR3 DNA is TGTGCCAGCAGAAAACCGGGACAGGGTAAGAATGAGCAGTTCTTC. This translates into CASRKPGQGKNEQFF.

The gene calls are TRBV28 and TRBJ2-1, with TRBD2 matching over 9 bases. The germline gives CDR1 MDHEN, CDR2 SYDVKM. This CDR3 is 16 amino acids long. The V gene end was trimmed by 2 bases and the J gene end by 2 bases; junction bases not matched to a gene: 4. In nucleotides, the CDR3 is TGTGCCAGCAGTTTAGTGAGACTAGCGGCCTACAATGAGCAGTTCTTC. Translating it yields CASSLVRLAAYNEQFF. The full variable domain, its missing parts supplied by reference TRBV28 and TRBJ2-1, is DVKVTQSSRYLVKRTGEKVFLECVQDMDHENMFWYRQDPGLGLRLIYFSYDVKMKEKGDIPEGYSVSREKKERFSLILESASTNQTSMYLCASSLVRLAAYNEQFFGPGTRLTVL.